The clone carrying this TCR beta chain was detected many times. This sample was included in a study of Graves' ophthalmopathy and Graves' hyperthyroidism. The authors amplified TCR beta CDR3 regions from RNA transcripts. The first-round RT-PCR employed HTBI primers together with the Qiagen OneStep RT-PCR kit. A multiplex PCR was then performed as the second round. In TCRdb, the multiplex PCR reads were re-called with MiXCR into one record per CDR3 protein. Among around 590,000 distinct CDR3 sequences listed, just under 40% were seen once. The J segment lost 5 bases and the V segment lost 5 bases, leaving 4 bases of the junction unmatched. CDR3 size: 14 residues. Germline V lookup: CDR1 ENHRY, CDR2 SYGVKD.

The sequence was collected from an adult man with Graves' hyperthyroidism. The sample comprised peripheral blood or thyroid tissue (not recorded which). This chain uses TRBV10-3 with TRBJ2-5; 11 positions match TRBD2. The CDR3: CAISPGTSGETQYF. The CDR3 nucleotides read TGTGCCATCAGTCCCGGGACTAGCGGCGAGACCCAGTACTTC.